The 27 T cell receptor beta chains below come from one sample, sequenced in a study of shared clonotypes between healthy human individuals. TCRdb keeps only in-frame clones here, not all; method: immunoSEQ multiplex PCR. The sample records over 850,000 clones, around 78% being singletons. The sample comprised memory CD4+ T cells from PBMCs. Stated subset: CD45RA-negative fraction. The receptor source for this set is a man aged 18 to 30 in good health. Some clones in this sample may be carry-over from other donors' samples.

The chain recombines TRBV5-1 with TRBJ1-4, with 9 positions matching TRBD1. J was trimmed by 5 bases and V by 4 bases; bases with no gene match: 6. The CDR3 consists of 15 residues. Germline CDR1 reads SGHRS; CDR2 reads YFSETQ. CDR3 amino acids: CASSPAGTGNEKLFF. CDR3 in DNA: TGCGCCAGCAGCCCCGCTGGGACAGGGAATGAAAAACTGTTTTTT.

This clone was picked up many times. V is TRBV7-3 and J is TRBJ2-1; TRBD2 matches 7 bases. Germline CDR1 SGHTA, CDR2 FQGTGA. The CDR3 runs to 16 residues. V lost 1 base, J lost 6 bases, and 9 bases stayed unmatched. This chain's CDR3 is CASSLKGGIEANEQFF. The CDR3 DNA follows: TGTGCCAGCAGCTTAAAGGGAGGGATCGAGGCCAATGAGCAGTTCTTC. The full variable domain, in which reference TRBV7-3 and TRBJ2-1 provide the parts outside the CDR3, is GAGVSQTPSNKVTEKGKYVELRCDPISGHTALYWYRQSLGQGPEFLIYFQGTGAADDSGLPNDRFFAVRPEGSVSTLKIQRTERGDSAVYLCASSLKGGIEANEQFFGPGTRLTVL.

This chain links TRBV14 with TRBJ2-1; 7 bases map to TRBD2. This CDR3 has 14 residues. Germline V lookup: CDR1 SGHDN, CDR2 FVKESK. Germline trimming cut 4 bases from V and 6 bases from J; bases unmatched to any gene: 6. CDR3 sequence reads: CASSRLAFGNEQFF. For the CDR3, the DNA is TGTGCCAGCAGCCGACTAGCATTCGGCAATGAGCAGTTCTTC.

This clone appeared many times. The J gene is TRBJ1-2, the V gene TRBV10-3; a weak D match, TRBD1 (6 bases). This CDR3 spans 14 amino acids. Germline V gene sequence: CDR1 ENHRY, CDR2 SYGVKD. V was cut by 7 bases and J by 5 bases, with 17 bases left in between. The CDR3 reads CAINTGTSHYGYTF. The CDR3 coding sequence is TGTGCCATCAATACCGGGACATCACATTATGGCTACACCTTC.

This clone was detected only a few times. The V gene is TRBV18, the J gene TRBJ1-5; D gene ambiguous. CDR1 KGHSH and CDR2 LQKENI come from the germline V gene. The CDR3 sequence is 15 residues long. V dropped 2 bases and J dropped 2 bases, with 10 bases sitting between them. The CDR3 is CASSPLGVGNQPQHF. In DNA, the CDR3 is TGTGCCAGCTCACCATTGGGTGTTGGCAATCAGCCCCAGCATTTT.

V is TRBV6-5 and J is TRBJ1-4, with D unresolved. Germline V CDR1 and CDR2: MNHEY, SVGAGI. This CDR3 comprises 14 residues. V was trimmed by 10 bases and J by 5 bases, leaving 17 bases between them. This CDR3 is CATKLRARNEKLFF. The CDR3 coding sequence is TGTGCCACCAAACTCCGGGCCCGAAATGAAAAACTGTTTTTT.

The V call is TRBV11-3, the J call TRBJ2-2, with D perhaps matching TRBD2 (5 bases). Germline V gene sequence: CDR1 SGHNT, CDR2 YENEEA. The CDR3 consists of 17 residues. Trimming pared 2 bases from V and 1 base from J, leaving 14 bases between. Written as DNA, the CDR3 is TGTGCCAGCAGCTTAAGTGTTGGGAGTCGGAACACCGGGGAGCTGTTTTTT. Translating it yields CASSLSVGSRNTGELFF.

This clone was counted between two and nine times. The rearrangement joins TRBV6-1 to TRBJ2-1, with TRBD2 as a possible D gene (5 bases). Germline lookup yields CDR1 MNHNS and CDR2 SASEGT. The CDR3 sequence is 15 residues long. Trimming removed 4 bases from V and 1 base from J, with 11 bases in between. Here the CDR3 reads CASSVEGKSYNEQFF. The CDR3 DNA sequence: TGTGCCAGCAGTGTTGAGGGAAAGTCCTACAATGAGCAGTTCTTC.

Here the CDR3 DNA reads TGCGCCAGCAGCCCCTCGGGGGGGACCTCCCGAAGGGCTGAAGCTTTCTTT. This translates into CASSPSGGTSRRAEAFF. This chain uses TRBV5-1 with TRBJ1-1, with D maybe TRBD1 (5 bases). This CDR3 region has 17 residues. V lost 4 bases to trimming and J lost 6 bases, with 25 bases between them. CDR1 SGHRS and CDR2 YFSETQ come from the germline V gene.

In the case of this clone: The same CDR3 is also encoded by other DNA sequences in this sample. V gene TRBV15 combines with J gene TRBJ2-7; either TRBD1 or TRBD2 may fit D (5 bases each). Trimming took 0 bases from V and 0 from J, leaving 9 bases between them. The CDR3 extends over 15 amino acids. Germline V CDR1 and CDR2: LNHNV, YYDKDF (reference sequence). In nucleotides, the CDR3 is TGTGCCACCAGCAGAGATCTGGGGACCTCCTACGAGCAGTACTTC. Residues: CATSRDLGTSYEQYF.

The table lists this clone with a few counts. A much larger clone is a single base away; this may be a read error. V usage is TRBV7-9 and J usage is TRBJ1-1; D unresolved. Trimming removed 5 bases at V and 1 base at J, with 2 bases between. Germline assignment: CDR1 SEHNR and CDR2 FQNEAQ (reference sequence). The CDR3 contains 11 residues. The CDR3 region is CASSKNTEAFF. The DNA for the CDR3 is TGTGCCAGCAGCAAGAACACTGAAGCTTTCTTT.

V usage is TRBV30 and J usage is TRBJ2-7; 11 bases are a match to TRBD2. Germline V gene data show CDR1 as GTSNPN and CDR2 as SVGIG (reference sequence). The CDR3 runs to 12 residues. Trimming took 4 bases from V and 6 from J; bases not matched to a gene: 2. As DNA, the CDR3 is TGTGCCTGGATAGCGGGAGGGCGCGAGCAGTACTTC. This sequence encodes CAWIAGGREQYF.

The chain uses TRBV21-1 and TRBJ1-5; TRBD1 is the table's D call, not checked against the DNA. TRBV21-1 is noted as a pseudogene. This CDR3 has 16 amino acids. The DNA of the CDR3 is TGTGCCAGCAGCAAGCGAAGGGACAGGGGTCCTCAGCCCCAGCATTTT. Translating it yields CASSKRRDRGPQPQHF.

The table lists this clone with a count of one. The chain combines TRBV18 with TRBJ1-5, with D perhaps TRBD1 (5 bases). From germline, CDR1 is KGHSH and CDR2 LQKENI. This CDR3 is 14 amino acids long. The V end was cut by 4 bases, the J end by 0 bases, with 7 bases between. The CDR3 DNA follows: TGTGCCAGCTCACTGGGACTTAGCAATCAGCCCCAGCATTTT. It translates to CASSLGLSNQPQHF.

The genes are TRBV7-9 and TRBJ2-3; 10 bases align to TRBD2. CDR1 is SEHNR and CDR2 is FQNEAQ in the germline V gene (reference sequence). This CDR3 comprises 16 residues. The V gene end was trimmed by 2 bases and the J gene end by 3 bases; junction bases not matched to a gene: 5. CDR3 protein: CASSLRGSGRTDTQYF. The CDR3 DNA follows: TGTGCCAGCAGCTTACGGGGTAGCGGGAGGACAGATACGCAGTATTTT.

In this sample, this clone turned up once. V gene TRBV18 combines with J gene TRBJ1-3; TRBD1 is a possible D gene (5 bases). The V and J ends lost 2 bases and 1 base respectively, with 12 bases between them. CDR3 length: 16 residues. Germline assignment: CDR1 KGHSH and CDR2 LQKENI. The CDR3 region is CASSPATVPSGNTIYF. CDR3 nucleotides: TGTGCCAGCTCACCAGCGACAGTGCCTTCTGGAAACACCATATATTTT.

The chain's CDR3 is CASSQDPTGYEQYF. In DNA, the CDR3 is TGTGCCAGCAGCCAAGATCCTACGGGGTACGAGCAGTACTTC. This rearrangement joins TRBV4-2 to TRBJ2-7, with D perhaps TRBD2 (5 bases). V was pared by 0 bases and J by 4 bases, with 10 bases between. The CDR3 runs 14 residues. Germline CDR1 is LGHNA and CDR2 is YNFKEQ.

Remarks on this clone: Other DNA sequences within the sample encode an identical CDR3. The chain couples TRBV7-3 to TRBJ2-1; TRBD2 matches 10 bases. Germline CDR1 SGHTA, CDR2 FQGTGA. V lost 2 bases and J lost 4; bases outside the gene matches: 2. The CDR3 covers 15 residues. The CDR3 DNA reads as TGTGCCAGCAGCTTAGGACTAGCGGAATACAATGAGCAGTTCTTC. Its protein product is CASSLGLAEYNEQFF.

This clone has just one count. The CDR3 here is CASGLVLGLAARGFYGYTF. Written as DNA, the CDR3 is TGTGCTAGTGGTTTGGTACTGGGGTTGGCGGCGCGAGGGTTCTATGGCTACACCTTC. This rearrangement joins TRBV12-5 to TRBJ1-2; no clear D. The CDR3 loop spans 19 amino acids. CDR1 LGHNT and CDR2 FRNRAP come from the germline V gene. V was cut by 0 bases and J by 4 bases, with 24 bases left in between.

The rearrangement uses TRBV15 and TRBJ2-7, with 7 bases matching TRBD2. V lost 2 bases, J lost 5 bases, and 6 bases stayed unmatched. The CDR3 extends over 14 amino acids. The germline V gene has CDR1 LNHNV and CDR2 YYDKDF (reference sequence). The CDR3 loop is CATSRSGLSDEQYF. The CDR3 DNA is TGTGCCACCAGCAGATCGGGACTATCCGACGAGCAGTACTTC.

V and J are TRBV19 and TRBJ2-2; D is undetermined. This CDR3 is built from 17 residues. Germline V CDR1 and CDR2: LNHDA, SQIVND (reference sequence). Trimming stripped 6 bases from V and 1 base from J, with 18 bases between. CDR3 loop: CASSYSKGPLNTGELFF. CDR3 sequence (DNA): TGTGCCAGTAGCTATAGCAAAGGACCGTTGAACACCGGGGAGCTGTTTTTT.

V is TRBV5-1 and J is TRBJ2-2; the D is unclear. Trimming stripped 3 bases from V and 1 base from J, with 10 bases between. This CDR3 is built from 15 residues. CDR1 SGHRS and CDR2 YFSETQ come from the germline V gene. In DNA, the CDR3 is TGCGCCAGCAGCTCGGAAGGCGGGAACACCGGGGAGCTGTTTTTT. Translated, it gives CASSSEGGNTGELFF.

The chain carries TRBV7-9 and TRBJ1-2; maybe TRBD1 (6 bases). The length of the CDR3 is 14 residues. The V end lost 1 base, the J end lost 7 bases, and 13 bases lay between the germline ends. Germline CDR1 reads SEHNR; CDR2 reads FQNEAQ (reference sequence). Written as DNA, the CDR3 is TGTGCCAGCAGCTTAGAGTCAGGGGCTCGTGGCTACACCTTC. Translating gives CASSLESGARGYTF.

This clone has a single count. V and J are TRBV9 and TRBJ2-1; 7 bases are a match to TRBD2. The trim removed 0 bases at V and 8 bases at J, leaving 11 bases unmatched. From germline, CDR1 is SGDLS and CDR2 YYNGEE. The CDR3 has 16 residues. CDR3 in DNA: TGTGCCAGCAGCGTAGCTCCTGGACTAGTTAGCTATGAGCAGTTCTTC. Translating it yields CASSVAPGLVSYEQFF.

The rearrangement links TRBV6-1 to TRBJ1-2; D is perhaps TRBD1 (5 bases). Trimming stripped 7 bases from V and 5 bases from J, with 17 bases between. Germline CDR1 is MNHNS and CDR2 is SASEGT. The CDR3 length is 14 residues. This chain's CDR3 is CASTLRGELYGYTF. In DNA, the CDR3 is TGTGCCAGCACCCTAAGGGGAGAGCTTTATGGCTACACCTTC.

J is TRBJ2-3 and V is TRBV6-4; no clear D gene. CDR1 is MRHNA, CDR2 SNTAGT, per germline. The CDR3 sequence is 12 residues long. Deletions cut 2 bases from V and 9 bases from J, with 9 bases between. CDR3 coding DNA: TGTGCCAGCAGTGACGCGGCCGGGACGCAGTATTTT. Its translation is CASSDAAGTQYF.

The chain uses TRBV28 and TRBJ2-7; tentatively, D is TRBD1 or TRBD2 (5 bases each). CDR1 and CDR2 (germline): MDHEN, SYDVKM. The V gene lost 4 bases and the J gene lost 6 bases, with 10 bases spanning the gap. The CDR3 runs 12 residues. As DNA, the CDR3 is TGTGCCAGCAGTTCTCGGGGCCGCGAGCAGTACTTC. Encoded protein: CASSSRGREQYF. The complete variable domain, with remaining parts taken from reference TRBV28 and TRBJ2-7, reads DVKVTQSSRYLVKRTGEKVFLECVQDMDHENMFWYRQDPGLGLRLIYFSYDVKMKEKGDIPEGYSVSREKKERFSLILESASTNQTSMYLCASSSRGREQYFGPGTRLTVT.